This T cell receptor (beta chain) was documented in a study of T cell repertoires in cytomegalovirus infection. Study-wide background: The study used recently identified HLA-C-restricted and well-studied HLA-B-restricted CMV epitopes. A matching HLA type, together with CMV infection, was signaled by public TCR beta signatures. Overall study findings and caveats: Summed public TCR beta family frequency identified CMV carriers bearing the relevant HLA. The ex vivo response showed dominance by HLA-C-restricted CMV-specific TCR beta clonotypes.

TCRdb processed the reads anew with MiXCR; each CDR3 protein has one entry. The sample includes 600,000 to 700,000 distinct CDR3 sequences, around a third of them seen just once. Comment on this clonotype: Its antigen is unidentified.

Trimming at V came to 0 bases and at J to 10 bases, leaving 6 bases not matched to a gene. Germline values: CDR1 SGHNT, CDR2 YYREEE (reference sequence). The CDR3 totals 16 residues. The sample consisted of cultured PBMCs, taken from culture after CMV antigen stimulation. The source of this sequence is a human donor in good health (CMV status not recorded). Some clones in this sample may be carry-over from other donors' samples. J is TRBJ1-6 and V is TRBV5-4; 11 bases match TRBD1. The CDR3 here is CASSLGIGTGGSPLHF. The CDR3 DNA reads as TGTGCCAGCAGCTTGGGAATCGGGACAGGGGGATCACCCCTCCACTTT.